This is a list of T cell receptor beta chains from one sample in a study of blood T cell repertoires in COVID-19. Assay used: immunoSEQ multiplex PCR; TCRdb lists only in-frame clones, some missing. Counted here are some 320,000 clones, around 85% occurring once; the ten biggest clones make up just over 7%. The sample consisted of peripheral blood. The receptors were gathered from a human donor in a cohort sampled during active COVID-19. Each CDR3 is given with its conserved first and last residue. The D gene is left open where the match is weak. Clone size is stated in some rows and not others, as once, few, many or a class when expanded.

J: TRBJ1-1
length: 11
size: once
V: TRBV24-1
D: -
DNA: TGTGCCACCAGTGAGGGGAGAGAAGCTTTCTTT
CDR3: CATSEGREAFF

J: TRBJ1-6
length: 16
size: -
V: TRBV6-1
D: -
DNA: TGTGCCAGCAGTGAAGAGACAACAGGTATCAATTCACCCCTCCACTTT
CDR3: CASSEETTGINSPLHF

J: TRBJ1-1
length: 14
size: once
V: TRBV19
D: -
DNA: TGTGCCAGTAGTATGAGCCGGTTGAACACTGAAGCTTTCTTT
CDR3: CASSMSRLNTEAFF

J: TRBJ1-2
length: 16
size: -
V: TRBV18
D: TRBD1
DNA: TGTGCCAGCTCACCATCCGGGACAGTAAACGGCTATGGCTACACCTTC
CDR3: CASSPSGTVNGYGYTF

J: TRBJ1-2
length: 15
size: once
V: TRBV19
D: TRBD1
DNA: TGTGCCAGTAGTACGCCCCGAAACAGGGGAGAGGGCTACACCTTC
CDR3: CASSTPRNRGEGYTF

J: TRBJ1-2
length: 15
size: -
V: TRBV4-1
D: TRBD1
DNA: TGCGCCAGCAGCCAGTTACGACAGGGGGTCGTCGGCTACACCTTC
CDR3: CASSQLRQGVVGYTF

J: TRBJ2-1
length: 13
size: -
V: TRBV9
D: TRBD2
DNA: TGTGCCAGCAGCCCTCCTAGCGGTGGACGGGGGTTCTTC
CDR3: CASSPPSGGRGFF

J: TRBJ2-7
length: 15
size: -
V: TRBV6-5
D: TRBD1
DNA: TGTGCCAGCAGTCTCCGGGACAGGGGGACCTACGAGCAGTACTTC
CDR3: CASSLRDRGTYEQYF

J: TRBJ1-4
length: 16
size: once
V: TRBV7-9
D: TRBD1
DNA: TGTGCCAGCAGCTCCCAGCCCGGGACAGGCATTGAAAAACTGTTTTTT
CDR3: CASSSQPGTGIEKLFF

J: TRBJ2-7
length: 11
size: -
V: TRBV29-1
D: TRBD1
DNA: TGCAGCGTGACAGGGTTCCACGAGCAGTACTTC
CDR3: CSVTGFHEQYF

J: TRBJ1-2
length: 14
size: -
V: TRBV5-6
D: -
DNA: TGTGCCAGCAGTGTTGGCGGGGATGACTATGGCTACACCTTC
CDR3: CASSVGGDDYGYTF

J: TRBJ2-4
length: 17
size: -
V: TRBV5-4
D: -
DNA: TGTGCCAGCAGCTTGGGAGGGCTCCAAATAGCCAAAAACATTCAGTACTTC
CDR3: CASSLGGLQIAKNIQYF

J: TRBJ1-3
length: 15
size: -
V: TRBV5-1
D: -
DNA: TGCGCCAGCAGCCCGGGACACCCCTCTGGAAACACCATATATTTT
CDR3: CASSPGHPSGNTIYF

J: TRBJ2-6
length: 17
size: -
V: TRBV7-9
D: -
DNA: TGTGCCAGCAGCCCGAAGACAGATCTATCTGGGGCCAACGTCCTGACTTTC
CDR3: CASSPKTDLSGANVLTF

J: TRBJ1-1
length: 14
size: -
V: TRBV29-1
D: TRBD1
DNA: TGCAGCGCAGCCGGGACAGGGCGGGACACTGAAGCTTTCTTT
CDR3: CSAAGTGRDTEAFF

J: TRBJ1-1
length: 14
size: -
V: TRBV6-4
D: -
DNA: TGTGCCAGCAGTCAAAGTTCCAGGAACACTGAAGCTTTCTTT
CDR3: CASSQSSRNTEAFF

J: TRBJ2-3
length: 15
size: once
V: TRBV6-5
D: TRBD1
DNA: TGTGCCAGCAGTTACTCTCCAGGGGGCTTCGATACGCAGTATTTT
CDR3: CASSYSPGGFDTQYF

J: TRBJ1-1
length: 15
size: -
V: TRBV2
D: -
DNA: TGTGCCAGCAGTGAACAGGGGACGCCGAACACTGAAGCTTTCTTT
CDR3: CASSEQGTPNTEAFF

J: TRBJ2-2
length: 17
size: -
V: TRBV9
D: TRBD1
DNA: TGTGCCAGCAGCCCACAGGGACAGGTCTCGAACACCGGGGAGCTGTTTTTT
CDR3: CASSPQGQVSNTGELFF

J: TRBJ1-3
length: 15
size: few
V: TRBV2
D: TRBD1
DNA: TGTGCCAGCAGTGGGGTTCGGACAGGGAGAAACACCATATATTTT
CDR3: CASSGVRTGRNTIYF

J: TRBJ1-1
length: 14
size: -
V: TRBV6-5
D: TRBD1
DNA: TGTGCCAGCGCAAACAGGGGGCGAGACACTGAAGCTTTCTTT
CDR3: CASANRGRDTEAFF

J: TRBJ2-7
length: 11
size: many
V: TRBV30
D: -
DNA: TGTGCCTGGACAGGGAAGGCCGAGCAGTACTTC
CDR3: CAWTGKAEQYF

J: TRBJ2-1
length: 12
size: -
V: TRBV18
D: TRBD1
DNA: TGTGCCAGCTCCCGACAGGGACGTGAGCAGTTCTTC
CDR3: CASSRQGREQFF

J: TRBJ2-2
length: 14
size: -
V: TRBV10-1
D: -
DNA: TGCGCCAGCAGGACGGACAGAAACACCGGGGAGCTGTTTTTT
CDR3: CASRTDRNTGELFF

J: TRBJ2-1
length: 15
size: -
V: TRBV9
D: TRBD2
DNA: TGTGCCAGCAGCACCCCGTGGGGGGGGGAGAAGGAGCAGTTCTTC
CDR3: CASSTPWGGEKEQFF

J: TRBJ1-2
length: 16
size: -
V: TRBV5-5
D: -
DNA: TGTGCCAGCAGCCTCCCCCGGTTGGGGGGGAACTATGGCTACACCTTC
CDR3: CASSLPRLGGNYGYTF

J: TRBJ1-5
length: 15
size: -
V: TRBV6-5
D: TRBD1
DNA: TGTGCCAGCAGTTCTAGGGACAGAAGCAATCAGCCCCAGCATTTT
CDR3: CASSSRDRSNQPQHF

J: TRBJ1-1
length: 12
size: -
V: TRBV10-3
D: -
DNA: TGTGCCAGGAGGAGGGGGAACACTGAAGCTTTCTTT
CDR3: CARRRGNTEAFF

J: TRBJ1-5
length: 14
size: -
V: TRBV27
D: -
DNA: TGTGCCAGCAGTTTTCGCCAGGGGAATCAGCCCCAGCATTTT
CDR3: CASSFRQGNQPQHF

J: TRBJ2-3
length: 21
size: -
V: TRBV4-1
D: TRBD2
DNA: TGCGCCAGCAGCCAAGAGTCGGACAGGGACCTACTAGCGGGGAGAACAGATACGCAGTATTTT
CDR3: CASSQESDRDLLAGRTDTQYF

J: TRBJ2-1
length: 14
size: -
V: TRBV30
D: TRBD1
DNA: TGTGCCTCGACAGCCGACAGGGCGGTCAATGAGCAGTTCTTC
CDR3: CASTADRAVNEQFF

J: TRBJ2-3
length: 14
size: -
V: TRBV6-2/TRBV6-3
D: -
DNA: TGTGCCAGCAGTTACTCGGAGGGAGTTGATACGCAGTATTTT
CDR3: CASSYSEGVDTQYF

J: TRBJ2-7
length: 13
size: -
V: TRBV19
D: -
DNA: TGTGCCAGTAGTATTCGTACTTACTACGAGCAGTACTTC
CDR3: CASSIRTYYEQYF

J: TRBJ1-1
length: 13
size: -
V: TRBV29-1
D: -
DNA: TGCAGCGTTGATCGGGAGCCGAACACTGAAGCTTTCTTT
CDR3: CSVDREPNTEAFF

J: TRBJ2-1
length: 15
size: -
V: TRBV7-3
D: TRBD2
DNA: TGTGCCAGCAGCACCAGACTAGCGGGGATCAATGAGCAGTTCTTC
CDR3: CASSTRLAGINEQFF

J: TRBJ2-7
length: 15
size: -
V: TRBV5-4
D: -
DNA: TGTGCCAGCAGCTTGGGCGGGTCTGGACCGAGCGAGCAGTACTTC
CDR3: CASSLGGSGPSEQYF

J: TRBJ1-6
length: 13
size: once
V: TRBV24-1
D: -
DNA: TGTGCCACCAGCAGGACTGGAAATTCACCCCTCCACTTT
CDR3: CATSRTGNSPLHF

J: TRBJ2-7
length: 13
size: -
V: TRBV25-1
D: -
DNA: TGTGCCTCCTCCGGAGCAGGGTACTACGAGCAGTACTTC
CDR3: CASSGAGYYEQYF

J: TRBJ1-2
length: 15
size: -
V: TRBV7-9
D: -
DNA: TGTGCCAGCAGCTTAGCGCTGGGCCTTGAATATGGCTACACCTTC
CDR3: CASSLALGLEYGYTF

J: TRBJ2-3
length: 14
size: many
V: TRBV30
D: TRBD1
DNA: TGTGCCTGGAAGGGGGCTAGGAACACAGATACGCAGTATTTT
CDR3: CAWKGARNTDTQYF

J: TRBJ2-7
length: 14
size: -
V: TRBV14
D: -
DNA: TGTGCCAGCAGCCAAGGGACTTCTTATCACGAGCAGTACTTC
CDR3: CASSQGTSYHEQYF